This T cell receptor (beta chain) originates from a study of T cells after posttransplantation cyclophosphamide. Regarding the study as a whole: Donor-recipient repertoire similarity was low at 1-2 months, rising over year one. Recipient CMV seropositivity and CMV reactivation strongly tracked TRB clonality.

V shed 6 bases and J 1 base; nucleotides not matched to a gene: 6. The germline gives CDR1 SNHLY, CDR2 FYNNEI. The CDR3 has 14 amino acids. This clone was seen at least ten times. What it binds is not known. The table came from immunoSEQ multiplex PCR; TCRdb's copy has only in-frame clones and leaves some out. The sample contains tens of thousands of clones, none of them singletons. The chain recombines TRBV2 with TRBJ2-7; 7 bases agree with TRBD1. Material: PBMCs. This sequence was found in a man aged 35 to 55 in good health, CMV-negative, and a related stem cell transplant donor. The CDR3 sequence: CASRADRVSYEQYF. The DNA of the CDR3 is TGTGCCAGCAGGGCCGACAGGGTTTCCTACGAGCAGTACTTC.